This entry lists 12 T cell receptor beta chains sequenced from one sample in a study of blood T cell repertoires in COVID-19. Clones were read by immunoSEQ multiplex PCR, and TCRdb kept only the in-frame ones, dropping some. The sample has roughly 320,000 clones; around 84% are singletons. The sample comprised PBMCs or T cells enriched from blood (not recorded which). The receptors here all came from a man aged 25-45 years who had recovered from COVID-19.

The chain combines TRBV5-6 with TRBJ2-1; possibly TRBD1 for D (5 bases). Trimming cost V 4 bases and J 8 bases, with 10 bases left between them. The CDR3 is 12 residues long. In germline, CDR1 is SGHDT, CDR2 YYEEEE. The CDR3 region has the DNA TGTGCCAGCAGCGACAGAGCCTATGAGCAGTTCTTC. Its translation: CASSDRAYEQFF.

The chain links TRBV14 to TRBJ2-1; 11 bases align to TRBD2. With 2 bases clipped from V and 4 bases from J, the junction kept 4 bases outside the gene matches. CDR1 and CDR2 (germline): SGHDN, FVKESK. There are 16 residues in the CDR3. The CDR3 spells CASSQRTSGRYNEQFF. The CDR3 nucleotides read TGTGCCAGCAGCCAACGTACTAGCGGGAGATACAATGAGCAGTTCTTC.

This clone was found once. This chain joins TRBV4-1 and TRBJ1-2, with D possibly TRBD1 on 5 matching bases. Between the trimmed V and J ends, which lost 4 bases and 0 bases, there was a span of 12 bases. In germline, CDR1 is MGHRA, CDR2 YSYEKL. The CDR3 totals 15 residues. The CDR3 region has the DNA TGCGCCAGCAGCCTTGGGGCGGAGCCTAACTATGGCTACACCTTC. This sequence encodes CASSLGAEPNYGYTF.

This clone was observed a single time. The CDR3 is CASSLSGGTYNEQFF. In DNA, the CDR3 is TGTGCCAGCAGCTTAAGCGGGGGTACCTACAATGAGCAGTTCTTC. The genes are TRBV7-8 and TRBJ2-1; TRBD2 aligns across 8 bases. Germline V gene lookup returns CDR1 SGHVS and CDR2 FQNEAQ. The J segment lost 2 bases and the V segment lost 2 bases, leaving 2 bases of the junction unmatched. This CDR3 contains 15 residues. The complete variable domain, with remaining parts taken from reference TRBV7-8 and TRBJ2-1, reads GAGVSQSPRYKVAKRGQDVALRCDPISGHVSLFWYQQALGQGPEFLTYFQNEAQLDKSGLPSDRFFAERPEGSVSTLKIQRTQQEDSAVYLCASSLSGGTYNEQFFGPGTRLTVL.

This rearrangement joins TRBV19 to TRBJ2-5; 7 bases match TRBD2. Germline trimming cut 4 bases from V and 4 bases from J; bases unmatched to any gene: 3. The CDR3 runs 13 residues. Per the germline V gene, CDR1 is LNHDA and CDR2 is SQIVND (reference sequence). The CDR3 nucleotides read TGTGCCAGTAGTAAGCAGCGGGGAGAGACCCAGTACTTC. Translating gives CASSKQRGETQYF.

Remarks on this clone: Other DNA sequences within the sample encode an identical CDR3. This chain connects TRBV29-1 to TRBJ1-2; a possible D gene is TRBD1 (5 bases). There are 13 residues in the CDR3. V was shortened by 6 bases and J by 2 bases, with 13 bases between the two germline ends. Germline assignment: CDR1 SQVTM and CDR2 ANQGSEA. CDR3 sequence (DNA): TGCAGCGTGGGGGTCGGGGGGAACTATGGCTACACCTTC. Amino acid sequence: CSVGVGGNYGYTF.

The chain carries TRBV27 and TRBJ1-6, with 9 nucleotides matching TRBD1. The CDR3 runs 15 residues. The ends lost 4 bases at V and 7 bases at J; junction bases unmatched: 5. Germline V gives CDR1 MNHEY, CDR2 SMNVEV (reference sequence). Here the CDR3 reads CASSSPGQGNSPLHF. The CDR3 DNA reads TGTGCCAGCAGTTCCCCCGGACAGGGGAATTCACCCCTCCACTTT.

This rearrangement joins TRBV19 to TRBJ2-6; 7 nucleotides line up with TRBD1. J lost 0 bases, V lost 10 bases, and 12 bases had no gene match. Germline V CDR1 and CDR2: LNHDA, SQIVND (reference sequence). The length of the CDR3 is 17 residues. The CDR3 DNA is TGTGCCACCACCCCCCGGACAGGCCGCTCTGGGGCCAACGTCCTGACTTTC. It specifies CATTPRTGRSGANVLTF.

This chain uses TRBV6-5 with TRBJ1-3; D is undetermined. The CDR3 loop spans 15 amino acids. V was cut by 2 bases and J by 4 bases, with 12 bases left in between. Germline CDR1 MNHEY, CDR2 SVGAGI. The CDR3 sequence is CASSYSTEPGNTIYF. The CDR3 DNA sequence: TGTGCCAGCAGTTACAGTACAGAGCCGGGAAACACCATATATTTT.

The rearrangement links TRBV27 to TRBJ2-5; 10 bases align to TRBD1. The CDR3 covers 13 residues. V was clipped by 6 bases and J by 4 bases; unmatched bases: 2. The germline gives CDR1 MNHEY, CDR2 SMNVEV (reference sequence). The CDR3 sequence: CASRRTGGETQYF. The CDR3 DNA reads as TGTGCCAGCAGACGGACAGGGGGAGAGACCCAGTACTTC.

The CDR3 here is CASSFAVGGPYEQYF. In DNA, the CDR3 is TGCGCCAGCAGCTTTGCTGTAGGAGGGCCCTACGAGCAGTACTTC. The chain combines TRBV5-1 with TRBJ2-7; tentative D call: TRBD2 (6 bases). Trimming took 2 bases from V and 2 from J, leaving 14 bases between them. The CDR3 is 15 amino acids. Germline-derived CDR1 and CDR2 are SGHRS and YFSETQ.

The chain couples TRBV6-5 to TRBJ2-7; 8 bases line up with TRBD2. J gave up 2 bases and V 7 bases, and 7 bases lay outside the gene matches. This CDR3 spans 14 amino acids. Per germline, CDR1 MNHEY and CDR2 SVGAGI. The CDR3 DNA sequence: TGTGCCAGCAAGATTAGCGGGGTAACCTACGAGCAGTACTTC. It yields the protein CASKISGVTYEQYF.